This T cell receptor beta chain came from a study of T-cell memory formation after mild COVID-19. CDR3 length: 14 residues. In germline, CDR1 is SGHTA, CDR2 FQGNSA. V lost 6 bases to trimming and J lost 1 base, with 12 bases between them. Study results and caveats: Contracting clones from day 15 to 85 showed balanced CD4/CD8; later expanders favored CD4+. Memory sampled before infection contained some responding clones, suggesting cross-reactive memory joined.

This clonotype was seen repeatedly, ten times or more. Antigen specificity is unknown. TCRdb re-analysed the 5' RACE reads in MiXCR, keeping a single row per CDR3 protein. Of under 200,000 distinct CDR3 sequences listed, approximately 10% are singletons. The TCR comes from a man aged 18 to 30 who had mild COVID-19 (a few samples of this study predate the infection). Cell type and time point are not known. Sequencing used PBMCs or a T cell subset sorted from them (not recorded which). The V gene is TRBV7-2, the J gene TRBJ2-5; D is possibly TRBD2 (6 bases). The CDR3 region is CASSFGGVQETQYF. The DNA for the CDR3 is TGTGCCAGCAGTTTTGGCGGGGTCCAAGAGACCCAGTACTTC.